This TCR beta chain came from a study of blood T cell repertoires in COVID-19. The CDR3 spans 13 residues. The V end was cut by 5 bases, the J end by 7 bases, with 12 bases between. Germline V gene sequence: CDR1 PRHDT, CDR2 FYEKMQ (reference sequence). Recruits, aged roughly 18 to 90 years, lived in 20 to 30 US areas. The data were produced by immunoSEQ multiplex PCR, yet TCRdb's version contains in-frame clones alone and is incomplete. The data contain some 250,000 clones, about 90% of them singletons. This receptor was identified in a human donor in a cohort exposed to, infected with or recovered from COVID-19 (not recorded which). The donor label of this sample is uncertain. Source material: PBMCs or T cells enriched from blood (not recorded which). The chain uses TRBV13 and TRBJ1-5, with D tentatively TRBD1 (5 bases). The CDR3 DNA sequence: TGTGCCAGCAGCGCCCGGGGGGGGCAGCCCCAGCATTTT. Protein product: CASSARGGQPQHF.